The 28 T cell receptor beta chains below all came from one sample that was sequenced in a study of Ad26.COV2.S vaccination and SARS-CoV-2 variants. Described treatment: about 20 received Ad26.COV2.S at low or high dose, single or two shots; roughly five received placebo; per-sample allocation not given. Specimen acquisition occurred on day 63 following the initial vaccine or placebo injection. Produced via immunoSEQ multiplex PCR; TCRdb's table is partial and in-frame only. The profile shows about 480,000 clones, approximately 90% of them singletons. The sample in question was peripheral blood, obtained in a trial of Ad26.COV2.S vaccine versus placebo. The receptors were sampled from a person aged 18-65 years who received the Ad26.COV2.S COVID-19 vaccine or a placebo.

This chain joins TRBV19 and TRBJ1-4, with 7 bases aligning to TRBD1. Germline CDR1 LNHDA, CDR2 SQIVND (reference sequence). V shed 8 bases and J 0 bases; nucleotides not matched to a gene: 6. The CDR3 sequence is 15 residues long. The DNA for the CDR3 is TGTGCCAGTGCGACAGGGATTACAACTAATGAAAAACTGTTTTTT. It yields the protein CASATGITTNEKLFF.

The chain employs TRBV7-2 and TRBJ2-7, with TRBD2 as a possible D gene (6 bases). The germline V gene has CDR1 SGHTA and CDR2 FQGNSA. Trimming shortened V by 5 bases and J by 6 bases, and 14 bases separated the two germline ends. The CDR3 extends over 13 amino acids. CDR3 region: CASSKLTAGEQYF. CDR3 nucleotide sequence: TGTGCCAGCAGCAAACTCACAGCGGGCGAGCAGTACTTC.

The CDR3 here is CASSGHQNTEAFF. The CDR3 nucleotides read TGTGCCAGTAGTGGGCACCAGAACACTGAAGCTTTCTTT. The chain combines TRBV19 with TRBJ1-1; D is unclear. Germline V gene data show CDR1 as LNHDA and CDR2 as SQIVND (reference sequence). The CDR3 covers 13 residues. V lost 5 bases and J lost 1, with 8 bases in between.

The gene calls are TRBV20-1 and TRBJ2-7; no firm D call. This CDR3 is built from 10 residues. V gave up 3 bases and J gave up 3 bases, with 3 bases separating them. CDR1 and CDR2 (germline): DFQATT, SNEGSKA (reference sequence). The CDR3 loop is CSASGYEQYF. The CDR3 nucleotides are TGCAGTGCTAGTGGCTACGAGCAGTACTTC.

The V and J genes are TRBV19 and TRBJ2-7, with 8 nucleotides matching TRBD2. V dropped 8 bases and J dropped 5; count of bases not matched to a gene: 8. CDR3 length equals 13 residues. Germline loops: CDR1 LNHDA, CDR2 SQIVND (reference sequence). The CDR3 reads CASHPREANEQYF. The CDR3 DNA reads TGTGCCAGTCATCCGCGGGAGGCCAACGAGCAGTACTTC.

The rearrangement uses TRBV21-1 and TRBJ2-3; the table assigns TRBD2, which was not confirmed against the DNA. TRBV21-1 represents a pseudogene. This CDR3 has 15 amino acids. The CDR3 region is CASSNVGSITDTQYF. The CDR3 bases are TGTGCCAGCAGCAATGTCGGGAGTATCACAGATACGCAGTATTTT.

This clone has just a few counts. CDR3 nucleotide sequence: TGTGCCAGCAGCTTAGAACTATCAGCCACCGGGGAGCTGTTTTTT. Protein: CASSLELSATGELFF. The J gene is TRBJ2-2, the V gene TRBV7-8, with D uncertain. This CDR3 contains 15 residues. CDR1 SGHVS and CDR2 FQNEAQ come from the germline V gene. The V gene lost 1 base and the J gene lost 4 bases, with 10 bases spanning the gap.

The chain has TRBV28 and TRBJ1-1, with D tentatively TRBD1 (5 bases). The CDR3 loop spans 13 amino acids. Trimming removed 5 bases at V and 7 bases at J, with 14 bases between. Germline CDR1 MDHEN, CDR2 SYDVKM. CDR3 coding DNA: TGTGCCAGCAGTCTCGGGACTCCCTATGAAGCTTTCTTT. Translated, it gives CASSLGTPYEAFF. The whole variable domain, filled in from reference TRBV28 and TRBJ1-1, reads DVKVTQSSRYLVKRTGEKVFLECVQDMDHENMFWYRQDPGLGLRLIYFSYDVKMKEKGDIPEGYSVSREKKERFSLILESASTNQTSMYLCASSLGTPYEAFFGQGTRLTVV.

This clone was detected once. This chain links TRBV19 with TRBJ1-5, with 9 bases matching TRBD1. This CDR3 is built from 16 residues. The V gene end was trimmed by 9 bases and the J gene end by 1 base; junction bases not matched to a gene: 10. Germline CDR1 and CDR2: LNHDA and SQIVND (reference sequence). The CDR3 sequence is CASKSGTGSSNQPQHF. The CDR3 DNA sequence: TGTGCCAGCAAATCCGGGACAGGGTCGAGCAATCAGCCCCAGCATTTT. Full variable domain (rest looked up from reference TRBV19 and TRBJ1-5): DGGITQSPKYLFRKEGQNVTLSCEQNLNHDAMYWYRQDPGQGLRLIYYSQIVNDFQKGDIAEGYSVSREKKESFPLTVTSAQKNPTAFYLCASKSGTGSSNQPQHFGDGTRLSIL.

This sequence joins TRBV3-1 (or the pseudogene TRBV3-2) and TRBJ1-6; perhaps TRBD1 as D (6 bases). Germline V gene lookup returns CDR1 LGHDT and CDR2 YNNKEL (reference sequence). The CDR3 runs to 15 residues. Trimming took 1 base from V and 10 from J, leaving 14 bases between them. CDR3 residues: CASSQGMQGWSPLHF. The DNA of the CDR3 is TGTGCCAGCAGCCAAGGTATGCAGGGGTGGTCACCCCTCCACTTT.

This clone has a handful of counts. This chain links TRBV3-1 (or the pseudogene TRBV3-2) with TRBJ2-5; maybe TRBD1 (5 bases). From germline, CDR1 is LGHDT and CDR2 YNNKEL (reference sequence). Trimming cost V 4 bases and J 3 bases, with 12 bases left between them. The CDR3 loop spans 14 amino acids. CDR3 in amino acids: CASSLMSTEETQYF. The CDR3 coding sequence is TGTGCCAGCAGCCTGATGTCGACAGAAGAGACCCAGTACTTC.

The chain employs TRBV7-9 and TRBJ2-2, with TRBD1 as a possible D gene (6 bases). CDR3 size: 16 residues. V was clipped by 4 bases and J by 3 bases, with 15 bases between them. Germline assignment: CDR1 SEHNR and CDR2 FQNEAQ (reference sequence). CDR3 amino acids: CASSSETGADTGELFF. Here the CDR3 DNA reads TGTGCCAGCAGCTCCGAGACAGGAGCTGACACCGGGGAGCTGTTTTTT.

V and J are TRBV14 and TRBJ2-1; D is unresolved. Germline CDR1 is SGHDN and CDR2 is FVKESK. The CDR3 runs to 12 residues. Trimming stripped 1 base from V and 6 bases from J, with 4 bases between. The CDR3 bases are TGTGCCAGCAGCCAAGCTTCCAATGAGCAGTTCTTC. The encoded protein is CASSQASNEQFF.

The genes are TRBV5-6 and TRBJ1-3; 7 bases fit TRBD1. In germline, CDR1 is SGHDT, CDR2 YYEEEE. The CDR3 contains 15 residues. V lost 4 bases and J lost 5; bases outside the gene matches: 9. CDR3 residues: CASSQRTGGRNTIYF. CDR3 bases: TGTGCCAGCAGCCAACGGACAGGAGGAAGAAACACCATATATTTT. Full variable domain (remainder filled in from reference TRBV5-6 and TRBJ1-3): DAGVTQSPTHLIKTRGQQVTLRCSPKSGHDTVSWYQQALGQGPQFIFQYYEEEERQRGNFPDRFSGHQFPNYSSELNVNALLLGDSALYLCASSQRTGGRNTIYFGEGSWLTVV.

The chain links TRBV6-2 or TRBV6-3 to TRBJ1-1, with D unclear. Between the trimmed V and J ends, which lost 5 bases and 8 bases, there was a span of 9 bases. The CDR3 loop spans 11 amino acids. CDR1 MNHEY and CDR2 SVGEGT come from the germline V gene. The CDR3, as DNA: TGTGCCAGCAGTCTCCCCGGGGAAGCTTTCTTT. This codes for CASSLPGEAFF.

This chain connects TRBV10-3 to TRBJ2-1; 8 bases are a match to TRBD2. This CDR3 contains 12 residues. The V gene's germline CDR1 is ENHRY and CDR2 SYGVKD. V was pared by 7 bases and J by 8 bases, with 4 bases of the junction left unmatched. Here the CDR3 DNA reads TGTGCCATCAAGGGACTAGGGGATGAGCAGTTCTTC. As protein: CAIKGLGDEQFF.

To note about this clone: The sample carries other DNA sequences with the same CDR3. The chain has TRBV28 and TRBJ1-2, with D maybe TRBD1 (5 bases). Germline values: CDR1 MDHEN, CDR2 SYDVKM. V dropped 1 base and J dropped 4 bases, with 7 bases sitting between them. This CDR3 has 13 amino acids. The DNA for the CDR3 is TGTGCCAGCAGTTTATTGGGGGGCTATGGCTACACCTTC. Protein sequence: CASSLLGGYGYTF.

About this clone itself: A read error may account for a junction end that differs from germline. The chain carries TRBV20-1 and TRBJ1-1, with D perhaps matching TRBD1 (6 bases). Germline CDR1 and CDR2: DFQATT and SNEGSKA (reference sequence). This CDR3 comprises 11 residues. This CDR3 reads CRARGDTEAFF. CDR3 sequence (DNA): TGCAGAGCTAGGGGGGACACTGAAGCTTTCTTT.

The genes are TRBV6-5 and TRBJ2-1, with 8 bases fitting TRBD2. Germline V gene lookup returns CDR1 MNHEY and CDR2 SVGAGI. Trimming at V came to 7 bases and at J to 7 bases, leaving 12 bases not matched to a gene. The CDR3 extends over 15 amino acids. Here the CDR3 reads CASTPGLGGPNEQFF. Written as DNA, the CDR3 is TGTGCCAGCACCCCGGGACTAGGGGGACCAAATGAGCAGTTCTTC.

The CDR3 reads CASRDPGFASYEQYF. Here the CDR3 DNA reads TGTGCCAGCAGGGACCCGGGATTCGCTTCCTACGAGCAGTACTTC. The V gene is TRBV4-2, the J gene TRBJ2-7, with D possibly being TRBD2 (5 bases). V lost 6 bases and J 1 base, leaving 16 bases between the germline ends. The CDR3 extends over 15 amino acids. Germline V CDR1 and CDR2: LGHNA, YNFKEQ.

The J gene is TRBJ2-1, the V gene TRBV28; 10 nucleotides match TRBD2. Looked up from germline, CDR1 is MDHEN and CDR2 is SYDVKM. This CDR3 has 16 residues. The V gene end was trimmed by 2 bases and the J gene end by 0 bases; junction bases not matched to a gene: 1. CDR3 in DNA: TGTGCCAGCAGTTTACCTAGCGGGAGCTCCTACAATGAGCAGTTCTTC. This translates into CASSLPSGSSYNEQFF.

The chain has TRBV4-3 and TRBJ1-4; D is undetermined. V was trimmed by 0 bases and J by 8 bases, leaving 19 bases between them. Germline values: CDR1 LGHNA, CDR2 YSLEER. The CDR3 sequence is 17 residues long. The CDR3 sequence: CASSQDGPLGLIEKLFF. Here the CDR3 DNA reads TGCGCCAGCAGCCAAGACGGTCCACTGGGATTGATCGAAAAACTGTTTTTT.

This chain connects TRBV9 to TRBJ2-1; 7 nucleotides line up with TRBD1. The J segment lost 11 bases and the V segment lost 0 bases, leaving 5 bases of the junction unmatched. The CDR3 is 13 residues long. Germline-derived CDR1 and CDR2 are SGDLS and YYNGEE. CDR3 sequence: CASSVAQGDQQFF. The DNA of the CDR3 is TGTGCCAGCAGCGTAGCTCAGGGGGACCAGCAGTTCTTC.

The genes are TRBV30 and TRBJ1-2; the D is unclear. CDR1 GTSNPN and CDR2 SVGIG come from the germline V gene (reference sequence). CDR3 size: 13 residues. Trimming took 2 bases from V and 5 from J, leaving 12 bases between them. CDR3: CAWSFPGGYGYTF. The CDR3 DNA is TGTGCCTGGAGTTTCCCGGGCGGTTATGGCTACACCTTC.

The rearrangement links TRBV9 to TRBJ2-1; no clear D. V lost 2 bases and J 6 bases, leaving 6 bases between the germline ends. Germline loops: CDR1 SGDLS, CDR2 YYNGEE. This CDR3 has 12 residues. The CDR3 nucleotides read TGTGCCAGCAGCGTCGGGTCCAATGAGCAGTTCTTC. It encodes CASSVGSNEQFF.

With regard to this clone: A much larger clone lies a single base off, so this may be a read error. The CDR3 reads CASSPSTDTQYF. CDR3 bases: TGTGCCAGCAGCCCAAGCACAGATACGCAGTATTTT. This chain joins TRBV11-2 and TRBJ2-3; D not certain. Germline V lookup: CDR1 SGHAT, CDR2 FQNNGV. V gave up 5 bases and J gave up 0 bases, with 3 bases separating them. The CDR3 contains 12 residues.

This chain links TRBV29-1 with TRBJ1-2; no definite D call. V lost 0 bases, J lost 4 bases, and 3 bases lay in between. Germline CDR1 is SQVTM and CDR2 is ANQGSEA. The length of the CDR3 is 11 residues. This CDR3 reads CSVEEIYGYTF. The CDR3 bases are TGCAGCGTTGAAGAGATCTATGGCTACACCTTC.

CDR3 coding DNA: TGTGCCAGCAGAACCGGGACGCGGGGGGAAAAACTGTTTTTT. Protein sequence: CASRTGTRGEKLFF. The chain employs TRBV6-5 and TRBJ1-4, with a possible D match to TRBD1 (5 bases). Trimming took off 6 bases at V and 8 bases at J, with 16 bases between the two ends. This CDR3 has 14 residues. Germline lookup yields CDR1 MNHEY and CDR2 SVGAGI.